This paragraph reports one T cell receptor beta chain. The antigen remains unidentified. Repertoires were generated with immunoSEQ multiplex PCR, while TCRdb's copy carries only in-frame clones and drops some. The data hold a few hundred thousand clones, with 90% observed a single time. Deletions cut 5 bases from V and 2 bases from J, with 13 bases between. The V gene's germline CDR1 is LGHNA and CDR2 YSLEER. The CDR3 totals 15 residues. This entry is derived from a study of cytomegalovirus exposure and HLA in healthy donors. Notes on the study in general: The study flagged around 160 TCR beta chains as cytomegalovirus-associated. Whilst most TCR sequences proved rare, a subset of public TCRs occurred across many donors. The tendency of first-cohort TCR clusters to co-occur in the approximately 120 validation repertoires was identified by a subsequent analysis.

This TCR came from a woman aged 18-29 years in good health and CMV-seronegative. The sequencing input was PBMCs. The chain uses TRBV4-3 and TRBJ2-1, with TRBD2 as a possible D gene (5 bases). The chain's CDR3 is CASSETSLAYNEQFF. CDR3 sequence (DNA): TGCGCCAGCAGCGAAACTAGTCTGGCCTACAATGAGCAGTTCTTC.